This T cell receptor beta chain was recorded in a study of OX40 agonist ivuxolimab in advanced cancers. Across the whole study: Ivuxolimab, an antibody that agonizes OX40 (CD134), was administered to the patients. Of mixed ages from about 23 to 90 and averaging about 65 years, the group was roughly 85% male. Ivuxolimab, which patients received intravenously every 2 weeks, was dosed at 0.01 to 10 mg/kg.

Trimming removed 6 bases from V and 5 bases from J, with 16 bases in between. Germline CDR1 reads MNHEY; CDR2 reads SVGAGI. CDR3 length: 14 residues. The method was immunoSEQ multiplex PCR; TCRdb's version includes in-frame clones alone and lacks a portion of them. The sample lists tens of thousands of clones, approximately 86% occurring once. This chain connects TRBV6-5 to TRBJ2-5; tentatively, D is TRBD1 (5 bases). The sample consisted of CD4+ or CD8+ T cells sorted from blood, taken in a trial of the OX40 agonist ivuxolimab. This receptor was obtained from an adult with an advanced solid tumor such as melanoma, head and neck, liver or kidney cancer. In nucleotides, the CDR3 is TGTGCCAGCAGCTCTACTAAGGGGTGGGAGACCCAGTACTTC. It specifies CASSSTKGWETQYF.